The 24 T cell receptor beta chains listed next were all sequenced from one sample in a study of shared clonotypes between healthy human individuals. The data were produced by immunoSEQ multiplex PCR, yet TCRdb's version contains in-frame clones alone and is incomplete. The data show 2 million to 2.5 million clones, more than 90% seen once. Sequenced material: naive CD4+ T cells sorted from blood. Subset indicated: CD45RA+ positively selected. Source of these receptors: a man between 18 and 35 years old in good health.

CDR3 in DNA: TGTGCCAGCAGTGTCCCAGGGTTTCAGCCCCAGCATTTT. Its translation: CASSVPGFQPQHF. This chain links TRBV6-6 with TRBJ1-5; possibly TRBD1 for D (5 bases). Germline V gene lookup returns CDR1 MNHNY and CDR2 SVGAGI (reference sequence). With 5 bases removed from V and 6 bases from J, the gap between germline ends came to 11 bases. There are 13 residues in the CDR3.

The V and J genes are TRBV7-9 and TRBJ2-5; D ambiguous. Germline lookup yields CDR1 SEHNR and CDR2 FQNEAQ (reference sequence). The CDR3 contains 15 residues. V gave up 2 bases and J gave up 0 bases, with 10 bases separating them. The CDR3 reads CASSLSGSYQETQYF. The CDR3 DNA sequence: TGTGCCAGCAGCTTATCGGGCAGTTACCAAGAGACCCAGTACTTC.

This clone has a single count. Written as DNA, the CDR3 is TGTGCCATCAGCCCAGGGTACGACGAGCAGTACTTC. Translation: CAISPGYDEQYF. The chain carries TRBV10-3 and TRBJ2-7; D perhaps matches TRBD1 (5 bases). The CDR3 totals 12 residues. V was clipped by 6 bases and J by 5 bases, with 11 bases between them. Germline V gene sequence: CDR1 ENHRY, CDR2 SYGVKD.

V and J are TRBV4-1 and TRBJ2-5, with D perhaps TRBD1 or TRBD2 (5 bases each). Germline assignment: CDR1 MGHRA and CDR2 YSYEKL. The CDR3 totals 16 residues. V was pared by 1 base and J by 5 bases, with 17 bases between. The CDR3 nucleotides are TGCGCCAGCAGCCAAGTGGGGCAGGAAAGAGGGGAGACCCAGTACTTC. It is translated as CASSQVGQERGETQYF.

V usage is TRBV14 and J usage is TRBJ2-7; 9 nucleotides agree with TRBD1. This CDR3 has 15 residues. After removal of 3 bases from V and 4 bases from J, the junction contained 7 bases not matched to a gene. The V gene's germline CDR1 is SGHDN and CDR2 FVKESK. The CDR3 region is CASSQGTGILYEQYF. In nucleotides, the CDR3 is TGTGCCAGCAGCCAGGGGACAGGGATTCTTTACGAGCAGTACTTC.

The chain joins TRBV19 to TRBJ1-5; D is undetermined. V was clipped by 6 bases and J by 4 bases, with 13 bases between them. The germline gives CDR1 LNHDA, CDR2 SQIVND (reference sequence). There are 14 residues in the CDR3. The CDR3 region has the DNA TGTGCCAGTAGGACCGCCGACGGGAATCAGCCCCAGCATTTT. It translates to CASRTADGNQPQHF.

The chain carries TRBV4-1 and TRBJ2-5; tentative D call: TRBD2 (7 bases). CDR1 is MGHRA, CDR2 YSYEKL, per germline. The V and J ends lost 2 bases and 5 bases respectively, with 12 bases between them. CDR3 size: 14 residues. This CDR3 reads CASSQYGGPETQYF. The CDR3 DNA reads as TGCGCCAGCAGCCAATACGGGGGGCCGGAGACCCAGTACTTC.

This chain uses TRBV15 with TRBJ1-2; D ambiguous. Germline CDR1 reads LNHNV; CDR2 reads YYDKDF (reference sequence). V gave up 5 bases and J gave up 4 bases, with 14 bases separating them. The CDR3 loop spans 14 amino acids. The CDR3, as DNA: TGTGCCACCAGCTTAGTCTCGGGTTCCTATGGCTACACCTTC. This translates into CATSLVSGSYGYTF.

This sequence joins TRBV6-1 and TRBJ2-2, with 7 bases lining up with TRBD1. The CDR3 extends over 15 amino acids. From germline, CDR1 is MNHNS and CDR2 SASEGT. V was clipped by 6 bases and J by 0 bases; unmatched bases: 4. CDR3 DNA: TGTGCCAGCAGGCCGACAGGGCCGAACACCGGGGAGCTGTTTTTT. Amino acids: CASRPTGPNTGELFF.

The gene calls are TRBV9 and TRBJ1-5; no clear D gene. The CDR3 covers 14 residues. Germline CDR1 and CDR2: SGDLS and YYNGEE. Deletions cut 0 bases from V and 4 bases from J, with 8 bases between. CDR3 DNA sequence: TGTGCCAGCAGCGTAGGACAAGTGAATCAGCCCCAGCATTTT. It specifies CASSVGQVNQPQHF.

On this clone: Other nucleotide sequences in the sample specify the same CDR3. The rearrangement links TRBV18 to TRBJ1-1; a weak D match, TRBD1 (5 bases). V lost 3 bases, J lost 3 bases, and 11 bases lay in between. This CDR3 is built from 14 residues. From germline, CDR1 is KGHSH and CDR2 LQKENI. CDR3: CASSPFGGDTEAFF. The CDR3 coding sequence is TGTGCCAGCTCACCTTTTGGGGGGGACACTGAAGCTTTCTTT. The full variable domain, completed using reference TRBV18 and TRBJ1-1, is NAGVMQNPRHLVRRRGQEARLRCSPMKGHSHVYWYRQLPEEGLKFMVYLQKENIIDESGMPKERFSAEFPKEGPSILRIQQVVRGDSAAYFCASSPFGGDTEAFFGQGTRLTVV.

J is TRBJ1-5 and V is TRBV9, with 7 nucleotides matching TRBD1. The CDR3 is 14 amino acids. V dropped 4 bases and J dropped 4; count of bases not matched to a gene: 5. Germline V lookup: CDR1 SGDLS, CDR2 YYNGEE. CDR3 sequence: CASSPTDRNQPQHF. The DNA for the CDR3 is TGTGCCAGCAGCCCGACGGACAGGAATCAGCCCCAGCATTTT.

The genes are TRBV6-4 and TRBJ2-7, with TRBD1 matching 9 bases. Germline values: CDR1 MRHNA, CDR2 SNTAGT. V shed 3 bases, J shed 5 bases, and the junction held 11 bases outside the gene matches. This CDR3 comprises 16 residues. The CDR3 DNA follows: TGTGCCAGCAGTGATGCTACTCCGGGGACAGGGAACGAGCAGTACTTC. The encoded protein is CASSDATPGTGNEQYF.

The chain employs TRBV10-3 and TRBJ2-7, with 8 bases lining up with TRBD1. V shed 5 bases, J shed 4 bases, and the junction held 7 bases outside the gene matches. The CDR3 has 14 amino acids. CDR1 ENHRY and CDR2 SYGVKD come from the germline V gene. The DNA of the CDR3 is TGTGCCATCAGTTCCCAGGACAGGGAGTACGAGCAGTACTTC. It is translated as CAISSQDREYEQYF.

Only one count was recorded for this clone. This chain uses TRBV10-3 with TRBJ2-5; D is undetermined. This CDR3 is built from 13 residues. The ends were cut back, 4 bases at V and 2 bases at J, with 8 bases in the middle. Germline CDR1 ENHRY, CDR2 SYGVKD. The CDR3 coding sequence is TGTGCCATCAGTGCGAACGATCAAGAGACCCAGTACTTC. As protein: CAISANDQETQYF.

The rearrangement joins TRBV4-3 to TRBJ2-7; 11 bases agree with TRBD2. The CDR3 length is 16 residues. The germline V gene has CDR1 LGHNA and CDR2 YSLEER. V shed 4 bases and J 2 bases; nucleotides not matched to a gene: 7. CDR3 residues: CASSLETTSGTYEQYF. The CDR3 region has the DNA TGCGCCAGCAGCCTCGAGACGACTAGCGGGACCTACGAGCAGTACTTC.

V gene TRBV6-5 combines with J gene TRBJ2-2, with 8 bases that match TRBD1. Trimming cost V 2 bases and J 6 bases; bases outside gene matches: 5. Germline CDR1 reads MNHEY; CDR2 reads SVGAGI. The CDR3 is made up of 15 amino acids. CDR3 region: CASSYTQGAAGELFF. The CDR3 DNA is TGTGCCAGCAGTTACACCCAGGGGGCGGCCGGGGAGCTGTTTTTT.

The genes are TRBV6-5 and TRBJ1-3, with D possibly TRBD1 on 5 matching bases. The CDR3 has 15 amino acids. The V end was cut by 7 bases, the J end by 0 bases, with 13 bases between. The V gene's germline CDR1 is MNHEY and CDR2 SVGAGI. The CDR3 nucleotides are TGTGCCAGCACCACGGGACTGCTCTCTGGAAACACCATATATTTT. It yields the protein CASTTGLLSGNTIYF.

The chain is built from TRBV5-1 and TRBJ1-1, with 7 bases matching TRBD1. V shed 4 bases and J 7 bases; nucleotides not matched to a gene: 10. CDR1 and CDR2 from the germline V gene are SGHRS and YFSETQ. The CDR3 covers 14 residues. The CDR3: CASSQQGNRIEAFF. The CDR3 nucleotides are TGCGCCAGCAGCCAACAGGGGAATCGAATTGAAGCTTTCTTT.

The chain employs TRBV12-5 and TRBJ1-5; the D is unclear. CDR1 and CDR2 from the germline V gene are LGHNT and FRNRAP. CDR3 length: 13 amino acids. V lost 4 bases to trimming and J lost 0 bases, with 4 bases between them. CDR3 nucleotide sequence: TGTGCTAGTGGTTCGAATAGCAATCAGCCCCAGCATTTT. This encodes CASGSNSNQPQHF.

The chain joins TRBV30 to TRBJ1-1; the D is unclear. Per germline, CDR1 GTSNPN and CDR2 SVGIG (reference sequence). V lost 1 base and J lost 0, with 12 bases in between. The CDR3 totals 15 residues. The chain's CDR3 is CAWSGEAIMNTEAFF. The CDR3, as DNA: TGTGCCTGGAGTGGGGAGGCGATTATGAACACTGAAGCTTTCTTT.

This CDR3 is CASSYSIRGNTEAFF. The CDR3, as DNA: TGTGCCAGCAGTTACTCGATTCGGGGGAACACTGAAGCTTTCTTT. The J gene is TRBJ1-1, the V gene TRBV6-6; no firm D call. Between the trimmed V and J ends, which lost 0 bases and 1 base, there was a span of 9 bases. The CDR3 contains 15 residues. Germline V gene data show CDR1 as MNHNY and CDR2 as SVGAGI (reference sequence).

The V call is TRBV5-1, the J call TRBJ2-3, with D perhaps matching TRBD1 (6 bases). This CDR3 contains 13 residues. Germline V lookup: CDR1 SGHRS, CDR2 YFSETQ. The V end was cut by 4 bases, the J end by 4 bases, with 10 bases between. The CDR3 loop is CASSQQGPDTQYF. The CDR3 nucleotides read TGCGCCAGCAGCCAACAGGGTCCAGATACGCAGTATTTT.

This clone was observed once. The chain combines TRBV21-1 with TRBJ1-6; the D call of TRBD1 is as the table states it, not checked on the DNA. TRBV21-1 is a known pseudogene. This CDR3 has 16 amino acids. The CDR3 loop reads CASSEGTGGNNSPLHF. As DNA, the CDR3 is TGTGCCAGCAGCGAGGGGACAGGGGGGAATAATTCACCCCTCCACTTT.